This T cell receptor beta chain came from a study of tumor-infiltrating lymphocytes in oesophageal squamous cell carcinoma. In TCRdb, the PCR reads were re-called with MiXCR into one record per CDR3 protein. Found here are approximately 11,000 distinct CDR3 sequences, roughly 54% of them singletons; the top ten hold about 25%. This CDR3 has 17 residues. Per germline, CDR1 LNHDA and CDR2 SQIVND (reference sequence). The sequenced material came from esophageal tumor tissue. The chain uses TRBV19 and TRBJ2-7, with 8 bases matching TRBD1. With the DNA end fitting TRBJ2-5 better, the J assignment may be wrong. The origin of this receptor is a male donor with esophageal squamous cell carcinoma. The CDR3 loop is CASSIIPGRGPQETQYF. The CDR3 DNA reads TGTGCCAGTAGTATAATCCCGGGCAGGGGGCCTCAAGAGACCCAGTACTTC.